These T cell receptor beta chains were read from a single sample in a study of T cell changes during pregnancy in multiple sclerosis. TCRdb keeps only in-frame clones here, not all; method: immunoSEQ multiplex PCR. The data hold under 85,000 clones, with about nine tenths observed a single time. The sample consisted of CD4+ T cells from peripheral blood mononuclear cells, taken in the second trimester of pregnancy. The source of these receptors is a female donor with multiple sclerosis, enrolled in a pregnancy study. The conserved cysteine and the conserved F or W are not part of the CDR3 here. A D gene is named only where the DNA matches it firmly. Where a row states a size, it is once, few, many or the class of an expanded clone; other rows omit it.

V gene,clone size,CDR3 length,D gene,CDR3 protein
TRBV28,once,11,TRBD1,ASRRQGVVEQF
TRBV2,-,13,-,ASSALQGGVKKLF
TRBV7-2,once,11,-,ASSSNARVQAF
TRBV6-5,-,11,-,ASSGTTKNIQY
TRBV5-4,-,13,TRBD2,ASRRRGGLYNEQF
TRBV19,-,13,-,ASSIPTGLYNEQF
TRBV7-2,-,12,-,ASSLVGGTQGYT
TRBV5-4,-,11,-,ASSWDKNQPQH
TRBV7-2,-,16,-,ASRLRTYSLRDTGELF
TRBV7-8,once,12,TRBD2,ASGISGGLGEQY
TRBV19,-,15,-,ASSRRGRRLAADTQY
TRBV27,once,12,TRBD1,ASSPRGQGRGYT
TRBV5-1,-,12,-,ASSLEGRSEKLF
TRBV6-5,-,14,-,ASSYSGGGAFSPLH
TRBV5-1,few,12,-,ASSTATGFYEQY
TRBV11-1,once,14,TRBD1,ASRDDRGHSYNEQF
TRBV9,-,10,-,ASSPRGTEAF
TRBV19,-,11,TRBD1,ASKGQGFGELF
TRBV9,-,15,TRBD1,ASSVGPLWTGDYGYT
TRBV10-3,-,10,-,AISAGNQPQH